The present T cell receptor (beta chain) was sequenced within a study of control samples from healthy donors and cancer patients. TCRdb's copy holds only in-frame clones and misses some; the assay was immunoSEQ multiplex PCR. Of some 170,000 clones in the sample, approximately 94% were seen once. This receptor was obtained from a man in his 60s with colorectal cancer. The material sequenced was PBMCs.

The CDR3 loop reads CASTIGSVFQPEAFF. The CDR3 coding sequence is TGTGCCAGCACAATAGGGTCAGTTTTCCAGCCTGAAGCTTTCTTT. J is TRBJ1-1 and V is TRBV6-5; D remains unclear. Deletions cut 7 bases from V and 6 bases from J, with 21 bases between. Germline-derived CDR1 and CDR2 are MNHEY and SVGAGI. CDR3 size: 15 residues.